Presented here are 11 T cell receptor beta chains from one specimen sequenced in a study of shared clonotypes between healthy human individuals. Only in-frame clones appear in the TCRdb table, and some are missing; sequencing was by immunoSEQ multiplex PCR. The sample contains 950,000 to 1,100,000 clones, around 78% of which appear only once. Sample: memory CD4+ T cells from PBMCs. Noted subset: CD45RA-negative fraction. These receptors were obtained from a young man in good health. Some clones in this sample may be carry-over from other donors' samples.

The chain employs TRBV29-1 and TRBJ2-2; TRBD2 aligns across 10 bases. V shed 7 bases, J shed 5 bases, and the junction held 4 bases outside the gene matches. Germline lookup yields CDR1 SQVTM and CDR2 ANQGSEA. The CDR3 covers 13 residues. CDR3 nucleotide sequence: TGCAGCGGGAATAGCGGGAGGACCGGGGAGCTGTTTTTT. Protein sequence: CSGNSGRTGELFF.

The V call is TRBV6-5, the J call TRBJ2-7; possible D gene TRBD1, 6 bases. Trimming removed 5 bases at V and 7 bases at J, with 9 bases between. The germline CDR1 and CDR2 sequences are MNHEY and SVGAGI. The CDR3 totals 11 residues. The CDR3 region is CASSADSEQYF. CDR3 in DNA: TGTGCCAGCAGTGCGGACAGTGAGCAGTACTTC.

This clone has a single count. Different DNA sequences within this sample yield the same CDR3. V usage is TRBV5-4 and J usage is TRBJ2-7, with 8 bases fitting TRBD1. This CDR3 region has 14 residues. The V gene end was trimmed by 3 bases and the J gene end by 3 bases; junction bases not matched to a gene: 5. Germline values: CDR1 SGHNT, CDR2 YYREEE (reference sequence). The CDR3 sequence: CASSSPGQGYEQYF. CDR3 DNA: TGTGCCAGCAGCTCCCCCGGACAGGGCTACGAGCAGTACTTC. Full variable domain (rest looked up from reference TRBV5-4 and TRBJ2-7): ETGVTQSPTHLIKTRGQQVTLRCSSQSGHNTVSWYQQALGQGPQFIFQYYREEENGRGNFPPRFSGLQFPNYSSELNVNALELDDSALYLCASSSPGQGYEQYFGPGTRLTVT.

CDR3 sequence: CASSPRTSLNEQFF. As DNA, the CDR3 is TGTGCCAGCAGCCCCCGGACTAGCCTCAATGAGCAGTTCTTC. The chain has TRBV7-9 and TRBJ2-1; TRBD2 matches 8 bases. V lost 5 bases and J lost 6; bases outside the gene matches: 6. CDR1 is SEHNR, CDR2 FQNEAQ, per germline (reference sequence). This CDR3 region has 14 residues.

This chain links TRBV7-9 with TRBJ1-1; a weak D match, TRBD1 (5 bases). In germline, CDR1 is SEHNR, CDR2 FQNEAQ (reference sequence). V was shortened by 5 bases and J by 6 bases, with 10 bases between the two germline ends. The CDR3 covers 12 residues. The chain's CDR3 is CASSPGTAEAFF. The CDR3 region has the DNA TGTGCCAGCAGCCCCGGGACGGCTGAAGCTTTCTTT. The entire variable domain, with the rest obtained from reference TRBV7-9 and TRBJ1-1, is as follows: DTGVSQNPRHKITKRGQNVTFRCDPISEHNRLYWYRQTLGQGPEFLTYFQNEAQLEKSRLLSDRFSAERPKGSFSTLEIQRTEQGDSAMYLCASSPGTAEAFFGQGTRLTVV.

J is TRBJ2-1 and V is TRBV28; no clear D gene. Trimming cost V 8 bases and J 3 bases, with 11 bases left between them. This CDR3 has 13 residues. Germline CDR1 reads MDHEN; CDR2 reads SYDVKM. CDR3 sequence (DNA): TGTGCCAGCGGAACGGCAAACTACAATGAGCAGTTCTTC. Translated: CASGTANYNEQFF.

This chain links TRBV5-4 with TRBJ2-5, with D possibly being TRBD1 (7 bases). This CDR3 is built from 14 residues. Trimming took 7 bases from V and 5 from J, leaving 18 bases between them. CDR1 is SGHNT and CDR2 is YYREEE in the germline V gene (reference sequence). The CDR3 DNA sequence: TGTGCCAGCGCCCCCGGCCAGGGGGGCGAGACCCAGTACTTC. As protein: CASAPGQGGETQYF.

This clone was found a few times. The rearrangement joins TRBV7-9 to TRBJ1-5, with D hard to call. The ends were cut back, 5 bases at V and 0 bases at J, with 20 bases in the middle. The CDR3 is 18 amino acids. Germline CDR1 is SEHNR and CDR2 is FQNEAQ (reference sequence). The CDR3 bases are TGTGCCAGCAGCCCAATCGACCCTACGGGTTATAGCAATCAGCCCCAGCATTTT. Translated: CASSPIDPTGYSNQPQHF.

The chain is built from TRBV5-1 and TRBJ1-1; D not certain. Per germline, CDR1 SGHRS and CDR2 YFSETQ. This CDR3 is 13 amino acids long. The V gene lost 3 bases and the J gene lost 6 bases, with 12 bases spanning the gap. The CDR3 is CASSSERGSEAFF. In DNA form, the CDR3 reads TGCGCCAGCAGCTCTGAGCGGGGTTCTGAAGCTTTCTTT.

The rearrangement uses TRBV10-2 and TRBJ1-5; D is possibly TRBD1 (5 bases). CDR3 length equals 12 residues. Trimming left V 5 bases short and J 5 bases short, with 7 bases between. CDR1 is WSHSY and CDR2 is SAAADI in the germline V gene. The CDR3 reads CASSWGDQPQHF. In DNA form, the CDR3 reads TGCGCCAGCAGTTGGGGGGATCAGCCCCAGCATTTT.

The gene calls are TRBV7-9 and TRBJ2-7; 8 nucleotides align to TRBD2. CDR1 and CDR2 (germline): SEHNR, FQNEAQ (reference sequence). The CDR3 runs to 14 residues. Unmatched junction bases numbered 4, after V lost 4 bases and J lost 2 bases. CDR3 residues: CASSSAGVTYEQYF. In nucleotides, the CDR3 is TGTGCCAGCAGCTCAGCGGGAGTTACCTACGAGCAGTACTTC.